A single sample is the source of the 20 T cell receptor beta chains below, sequenced in a study of regulatory T cells in long-lasting Graves disease. As to time point: newly diagnosed GD, antithyroid drugs for less than 3 months. Isolated PBMC RNA provided the starting material for the TCR library. Construction of TCR beta libraries relied on iRepertoire HTBI primers and on Arm-PCR targeting CDR3 regions. MiXCR, run by TCRdb on the multiplex PCR reads, gives a single entry per CDR3 protein. The sample lists 530,000 or so distinct CDR3 sequences; around 15% were seen once. These sequences were also reported in another study, on T cells in Graves' hyperthyroidism and ophthalmopathy.

Source: peripheral blood mononuclear cells (PBMCs), taken at new diagnosis, from a patient treated with antithyroid drugs. The receptors here all came from a man younger than 35 with Graves disease.

This clonotype was detected only once. V is TRBV19 and J is TRBJ2-7; possibly TRBD1 or TRBD2 for D (5 bases each). The CDR3 length is 14 residues. Germline assignment: CDR1 LNHDA and CDR2 SQIVND (reference sequence). V lost 4 bases and J 9 bases, leaving 19 bases between the germline ends. The chain's CDR3 is CASSKGTEAPRQYF. CDR3 DNA sequence: TGTGCCAGTAGTAAGGGGACGGAGGCCCCTCGGCAGTACTTC.

This clonotype was seen more than once but under ten times. This chain connects TRBV28 to TRBJ2-2; D is ambiguous. Trimming shortened V by 7 bases and J by 1 base, and 13 bases separated the two germline ends. Looked up from germline, CDR1 is MDHEN and CDR2 is SYDVKM. The CDR3 sequence is 15 residues long. The CDR3 protein is CASTPGRVNTGELFF. CDR3 nucleotides: TGTGCCAGCACCCCGGGTCGGGTGAACACCGGGGAGCTGTTTTTT.

As for this clonotype: Being one base from a much bigger clone, this may be a read error. The CDR3 region is CASSLELAGATDTQYF. In DNA form, the CDR3 reads TGTGCCAGCAGCTTAGAACTAGCGGGAGCCACAGATACGCAGTATTTT. V gene TRBV11-2 combines with J gene TRBJ2-3; 11 nucleotides line up with TRBD2. The CDR3 sequence is 16 residues long. CDR1 is SGHAT and CDR2 is FQNNGV in the germline V gene. The trim removed 0 bases at V and 2 bases at J, leaving 1 base unmatched.

This clonotype was picked up many times. The chain has TRBV6-2 or TRBV6-3 and TRBJ2-5; tentative D call: TRBD2 (5 bases). V gave up 4 bases and J gave up 0 bases, with 18 bases separating them. CDR3 length equals 17 residues. Germline loops: CDR1 MNHEY, CDR2 SVGEGT. DNA for the CDR3: TGTGCCAGCAGTTGGAATCTAGCTTACCAGTACCAAGAGACCCAGTACTTC. Residues: CASSWNLAYQYQETQYF.

This clonotype was detected many times. The chain's CDR3 is CASSLIRDYEQYF. Here the CDR3 DNA reads TGTGCCAGCTCTCTGATCCGGGACTACGAGCAGTACTTC. The chain links TRBV18 to TRBJ2-7, with D possibly being TRBD2 (5 bases). Germline CDR1 KGHSH, CDR2 LQKENI. The CDR3 length is 13 residues. V lost 6 bases and J lost 3, with 12 bases in between.

This clonotype has ten or more counts. The gene calls are TRBV3-1 and TRBJ2-7; D gene uncertain. The V gene's germline CDR1 is LGHDT and CDR2 YNNKEL (reference sequence). The CDR3 spans 12 residues. V gave up 4 bases and J gave up 7 bases, with 11 bases separating them. Here the CDR3 DNA reads TGTGCCAGCAGCCCCCGGAGTAGAGAGCAGTACTTC. Its translation is CASSPRSREQYF.

This clonotype was observed a handful of times. This sequence joins TRBV7-6 and TRBJ2-5; TRBD1 might be the D (6 bases). Looked up from germline, CDR1 is SGHVS and CDR2 is FNYEAQ. Trimming stripped 6 bases from V and 1 base from J, with 21 bases between. The CDR3 length is 17 residues. The CDR3 coding sequence is TGTGCCAGCAGTTTTAACCTGCTCCGACAGGCCCAAGAGACCCAGTACTTC. Protein sequence: CASSFNLLRQAQETQYF. Full variable domain (remainder filled in from reference TRBV7-6 and TRBJ2-5): GAGVSQSPRYKVTKRGQDVALRCDPISGHVSLYWYRQALGQGPEFLTYFNYEAQQDKSGLPNDRFSAERPEGSISTLTIQRTEQRDSAMYRCASSFNLLRQAQETQYFGPGTRLLVL.

In this sample, this clonotype turned up many times. The J gene is TRBJ2-5, the V gene TRBV11-2; a weak D match, TRBD2 (5 bases). Germline V gives CDR1 SGHAT, CDR2 FQNNGV. V gave up 0 bases and J gave up 4 bases, with 12 bases separating them. This CDR3 is built from 15 residues. In DNA, the CDR3 is TGTGCCAGCAGCTTAGAGTGGGAGCCGAGAGAGACCCAGTACTTC. It is translated as CASSLEWEPRETQYF.

V gene TRBV29-1 combines with J gene TRBJ2-3; 8 nucleotides align to TRBD2. CDR3 size: 15 residues. V lost 2 bases to trimming and J lost 4 bases; unmatched junction nucleotides: 8. Germline-derived CDR1 and CDR2 are SQVTM and ANQGSEA. Here the CDR3 DNA reads TGCAGCGTTGAAAAAGGGACTAGAACGCCAGATACGCAGTATTTT. Translated, it gives CSVEKGTRTPDTQYF.

This clonotype was recorded at least ten times. The chain has TRBV11-1 and TRBJ2-2, with 9 nucleotides matching TRBD1. This CDR3 contains 15 residues. Germline V CDR1 and CDR2: SGHAT, FQDESV (reference sequence). The V gene end was trimmed by 6 bases and the J gene end by 3 bases; junction bases not matched to a gene: 5. Here the CDR3 reads CASRAGTGYTGELFF. The CDR3 coding sequence is TGTGCCAGCAGAGCCGGGACAGGGTACACCGGGGAGCTGTTTTTT.

This clonotype was observed a handful of times. This CDR3 reads CASSPRDRASYEQYF. The CDR3 bases are TGCGCCAGCAGCCCCCGGGACAGGGCCTCCTACGAGCAGTACTTC. The chain is built from TRBV4-1 and TRBJ2-7, with TRBD1 matching over 9 bases. The CDR3 extends over 15 amino acids. The V and J ends lost 4 bases and 0 bases, in that order; junction bases with no gene match: 4. CDR1 is MGHRA, CDR2 YSYEKL, per germline.

This chain links TRBV20-1 with TRBJ2-7; tentatively, D is TRBD1 or TRBD2 (5 bases each). V lost 0 bases to trimming and J lost 7 bases, with 16 bases between them. The CDR3 spans 14 residues. CDR1 is DFQATT, CDR2 SNEGSKA, per germline (reference sequence). CDR3 in amino acids: CSAREGPAWDEQYF. The CDR3 nucleotides are TGCAGTGCTAGAGAGGGACCCGCCTGGGATGAGCAGTACTTC.

J is TRBJ2-3 and V is TRBV20-1; TRBD2 aligns across 11 bases. The CDR3 runs to 14 residues. V shed 3 bases and J 5 bases; nucleotides not matched to a gene: 4. Germline CDR1 is DFQATT and CDR2 is SNEGSKA (reference sequence). For the CDR3, the DNA is TGCAGTGCTAGTTTAGCGGGAGGGGTAGATACGCAGTATTTT. Translation gives CSASLAGGVDTQYF.

This clonotype was seen repeatedly, ten times or more. This chain links TRBV11-2 with TRBJ2-7, with 7 bases that match TRBD1. With 5 bases clipped from V and 7 bases from J, the junction kept 14 bases outside the gene matches. Germline V CDR1 and CDR2: SGHAT, FQNNGV. The CDR3 contains 15 residues. As DNA, the CDR3 is TGTGCCAGCAGCCCCTGGAAGGGGGCCTCGAGTGAGCAGTACTTC. Encoded protein: CASSPWKGASSEQYF.

V gene TRBV20-1 combines with J gene TRBJ1-5, with no clear D. Germline V lookup: CDR1 DFQATT, CDR2 SNEGSKA (reference sequence). This CDR3 is 14 amino acids long. The V end lost 0 bases, the J end lost 3 bases, and 9 bases lay between the germline ends. In DNA form, the CDR3 reads TGCAGTGCTAGAGATCTACAGTTCAATCAGCCCCAGCATTTT. Translation gives CSARDLQFNQPQHF.

This clonotype showed up many times. This sequence joins TRBV6-5 and TRBJ2-1, with no clear D. The CDR3 has 11 amino acids. Germline loops: CDR1 MNHEY, CDR2 SVGAGI. The ends were cut back, 4 bases at V and 6 bases at J, with 4 bases in the middle. CDR3 loop: CASSSANEQFF. As DNA, the CDR3 is TGTGCCAGCAGTTCCGCCAATGAGCAGTTCTTC.

This clonotype was counted at least ten times. The chain uses TRBV6-9 and TRBJ1-6, with TRBD1 matching 7 bases. Germline lookup yields CDR1 MNHGY and CDR2 SVAAGI. The V segment lost 4 bases and the J segment 6 bases; nucleotides outside the gene matches: 6. CDR3 length: 15 residues. CDR3 nucleotide sequence: TGTGCCAGCAGTTTCGGGACAGCAACTAATTCACCCCTCCACTTT. Translating gives CASSFGTATNSPLHF.

J is TRBJ1-2 and V is TRBV20-1; tentatively, D is TRBD1 (5 bases). V was pared by 1 base and J by 3 bases, with 24 bases between. The CDR3 is 18 amino acids. Per germline, CDR1 DFQATT and CDR2 SNEGSKA (reference sequence). The CDR3 protein is CSARASRQLSLRYYGYTF. CDR3 coding DNA: TGCAGTGCTAGAGCCTCCAGACAGCTGTCACTGCGTTACTATGGCTACACCTTC.

At least ten counts were recorded for this clonotype. The J gene is TRBJ2-4, the V gene TRBV6-2 or TRBV6-3; tentatively, D is TRBD1 (6 bases). This CDR3 has 16 residues. Germline values: CDR1 MNHEY, CDR2 SVGEGT. The ends were cut back, 0 bases at V and 1 base at J, with 10 bases in the middle. The CDR3 region is CASSYSGASAKNIQYF. CDR3 sequence (DNA): TGTGCCAGCAGTTACTCGGGGGCCTCGGCCAAAAACATTCAGTACTTC.

The chain uses TRBV19 and TRBJ1-2; perhaps TRBD1 as D (5 bases). Trimming removed 6 bases at V and 4 bases at J, with 21 bases between. The germline V gene has CDR1 LNHDA and CDR2 SQIVND (reference sequence). This CDR3 has 16 amino acids. CDR3 sequence: CASRDPGTPGGYGYTF. The CDR3 nucleotides are TGTGCCAGTAGAGACCCAGGGACGCCGGGGGGCTATGGCTACACCTTC.